This T cell receptor beta chain stems from a study of blood T cells in healthy people across ages. There are 17 residues in the CDR3. V lost 2 bases, J lost 6 bases, and 10 bases stayed unmatched. This clonotype was observed a few times. The authors ran a second PCR of roughly 6 to 11 cycles using a sample-barcoded 5' primer and a J-beta primer mix. TCRdb ran MiXCR on the 5' RACE reads and lists one entry per CDR3 protein. The sample shows about 1,500,000 distinct CDR3 sequences, around 42% of them seen only once. Material for sequencing was blood. The TCR comes from a woman aged 18-30 years in good health. The chain links TRBV12-3 or TRBV12-4 to TRBJ2-1, with TRBD2 identical over 10 bases. CDR3 sequence (DNA): TGTGCCAGCAGTTTAACCCTAGCGGGAGAAATCGGCAATGAGCAGTTCTTC. As protein: CASSLTLAGEIGNEQFF.